A selection of T cell receptor beta chains follows, all from one sample in a study of beta chain features in type 1 diabetes. Sequencing used immunoSEQ multiplex PCR; TCRdb keeps in-frame clones, though not all of them. In the table there are 300,000 to 350,000 clones, approximately 14% of which are singletons. The sample comprised central memory CD4+ T cells from blood. Receptor source: a man aged 25-45 years in good health. Both conserved end residues are part of each CDR3. D genes are given only for firm matches. A row's size may be missing; if present it is once, few, many or a size class.

V gene	clone size	D gene	J gene	CDR3 protein	CDR3 DNA
TRBV4-2	many	.	TRBJ1-5	CASSPTGGSNQPQHF	TGTGCCAGCAGCCCTACGGGTGGAAGCAATCAGCCCCAGCATTTT
TRBV4-2	few	.	TRBJ2-3	CASSRGHLTDTQYF	TGTGCCAGCAGCCGAGGCCACCTAACAGATACGCAGTATTTT
TRBV19	few	.	TRBJ2-5	CASARGYQETQYF	TGTGCCAGTGCGAGAGGGTACCAAGAGACCCAGTACTTC
TRBV29-1	few	TRBD1	TRBJ2-3	CSAGQGTDTQYF	TGCAGCGCCGGACAGGGGACAGATACGCAGTATTTT
TRBV11-2	.	.	TRBJ2-5	CASSLVTNQETQYF	TGTGCCAGCAGCTTGGTTACCAACCAAGAGACCCAGTACTTC
TRBV21-1	.	.	TRBJ2-4	CASSKRDRPENIQYF	TGTGCCAGCAGCAAGAGGGACAGACCCGAAAACATTCAGTACTTC
TRBV10-3	few	.	TRBJ1-3	CAISYGGPSSGNTIYF	TGTGCCATCAGTTATGGGGGTCCCTCCTCTGGAAACACCATATATTTT
TRBV28	.	.	TRBJ1-2	CASSLSPGGRGDYGYTF	TGTGCCAGCAGTTTATCACCCGGGGGTAGGGGAGACTATGGCTACACCTTC
TRBV4-1	.	.	TRBJ2-6	CASSRLLSGANVLTF	TGCGCCAGCAGCCGCCTTCTCTCTGGGGCCAACGTCCTGACTTTC
TRBV11-1	.	TRBD2	TRBJ2-5	CASSLPLAGGETQYF	TGTGCCAGCAGCTTACCTCTAGCGGGAGGTGAGACCCAGTACTTC
TRBV5-6	few	TRBD1	TRBJ1-2	CASSLSGQNYGYTF	TGTGCCAGCAGCTTATCGGGACAGAACTATGGCTACACCTTC
TRBV20-1	.	.	TRBJ2-5	CSASLKETQYF	TGCAGTGCTAGCCTAAAAGAGACCCAGTACTTC
TRBV23-1	few	TRBD1	TRBJ2-6	CASSPRTGGIRRVGANVLTF	TGCGCCAGCAGTCCGAGGACAGGGGGCATTCGAAGGGTCGGGGCCAACGTCCTGACTTTC
TRBV5-1	few	TRBD2	TRBJ2-2	CASSSGLADNTGELFF	TGCGCCAGCAGCTCCGGACTAGCGGATAACACCGGGGAGCTGTTTTTT
TRBV30	few	.	TRBJ2-2	CAWGHRAGELFF	TGTGCCTGGGGCCATAGGGCCGGGGAGCTGTTTTTT
TRBV29-1	few	TRBD1	TRBJ2-4	CSVLGQRTGDKLAKNIQYF	TGCAGCGTGCTGGGTCAGCGGACAGGTGATAAGCTAGCCAAAAACATTCAGTACTTC
TRBV4-3	.	.	TRBJ1-5	CASSQDWQTRQPQHF	TGCGCCAGCAGCCAAGACTGGCAGACTAGGCAGCCCCAGCATTTT
TRBV5-1	.	.	TRBJ2-1	CASSSGRDNEQFF	TGCGCCAGCAGCTCAGGCCGTGACAATGAGCAGTTCTTC
TRBV27	few	TRBD2	TRBJ2-2	CASSLILSGGAPGELFF	TGTGCCAGCAGTTTAATCCTTAGCGGGGGGGCGCCCGGGGAGCTGTTTTTT
TRBV11-3	.	.	TRBJ2-3	CASSFGSSTDTQYF	TGTGCCAGCAGCTTTGGGTCTAGCACAGATACGCAGTATTTT
TRBV11-2	.	.	TRBJ1-1	CASSPRGWGRGMNTEAFF	TGTGCCAGCAGCCCACGGGGTTGGGGGCGGGGGATGAACACTGAAGCTTTCTTT
TRBV6-1	many	.	TRBJ1-4	CASSEASQHNEKLFF	TGTGCCAGCAGTGAAGCCTCACAGCATAATGAAAAACTGTTTTTT
TRBV19	once	TRBD1	TRBJ1-4	CASSLQTGGTEKLFF	TGTGCCAGTAGTTTACAGACAGGGGGGACTGAAAAACTGTTTTTT
TRBV5-5	few	TRBD1	TRBJ1-4	CASSLRTGGEKLFF	TGTGCCAGCAGCTTGCGGACAGGTGGTGAAAAACTGTTTTTT
TRBV7-9	.	.	TRBJ2-2	CASSTVGTGELFF	TGTGCCAGCAGCACAGTAGGGACAGGGGAGCTGTTTTTT
TRBV9	few	.	TRBJ1-1	CASSVEGRGTEAFF	TGTGCCAGCAGCGTAGAGGGCCGGGGCACTGAAGCTTTCTTT
TRBV11-3	few	.	TRBJ2-1	CASSPGTRQGEQFF	TGTGCCAGCAGCCCGGGGACTCGACAGGGTGAGCAGTTCTTC
TRBV4-1	.	.	TRBJ1-4	CASSQAFRGNEKLFF	TGCGCCAGCAGCCAAGCGTTTCGGGGGAACGAAAAACTGTTTTTT